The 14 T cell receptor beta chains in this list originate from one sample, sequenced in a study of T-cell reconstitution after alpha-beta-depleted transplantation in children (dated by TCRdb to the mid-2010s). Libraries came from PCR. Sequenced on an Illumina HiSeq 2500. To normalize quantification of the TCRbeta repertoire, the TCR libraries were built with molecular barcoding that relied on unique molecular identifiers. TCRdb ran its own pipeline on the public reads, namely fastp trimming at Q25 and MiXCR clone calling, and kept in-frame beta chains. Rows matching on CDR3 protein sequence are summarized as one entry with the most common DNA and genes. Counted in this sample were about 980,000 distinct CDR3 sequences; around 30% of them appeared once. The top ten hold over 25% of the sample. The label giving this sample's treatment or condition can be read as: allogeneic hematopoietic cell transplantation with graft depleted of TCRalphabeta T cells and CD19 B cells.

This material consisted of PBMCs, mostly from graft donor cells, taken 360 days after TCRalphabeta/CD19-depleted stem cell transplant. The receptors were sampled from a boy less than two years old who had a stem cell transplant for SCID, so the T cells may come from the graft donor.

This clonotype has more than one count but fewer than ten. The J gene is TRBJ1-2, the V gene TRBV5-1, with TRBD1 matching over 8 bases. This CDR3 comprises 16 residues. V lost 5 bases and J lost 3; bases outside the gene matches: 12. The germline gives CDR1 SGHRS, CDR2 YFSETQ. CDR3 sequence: CASSLGRDRLYYGYTF. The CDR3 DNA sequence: TGCGCCAGCAGTCTAGGGCGGGACAGGTTATACTATGGCTACACCTTC.

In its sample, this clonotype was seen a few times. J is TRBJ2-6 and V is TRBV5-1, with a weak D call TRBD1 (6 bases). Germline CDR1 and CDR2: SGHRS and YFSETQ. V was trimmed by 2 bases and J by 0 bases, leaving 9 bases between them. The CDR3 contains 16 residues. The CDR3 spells CASSFGDNSGANVLTF. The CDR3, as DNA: TGCGCCAGCAGCTTTGGGGACAACTCTGGGGCCAACGTCCTGACTTTC.

The CDR3 sequence is CASSLAGPAYEQYF. CDR3 nucleotide sequence: TGTGCCAGCAGTCTAGCGGGCCCGGCCTACGAGCAGTACTTC. This chain links TRBV27 with TRBJ2-7, with TRBD2 identical over 8 bases. Per germline, CDR1 MNHEY and CDR2 SMNVEV (reference sequence). The CDR3 is 14 amino acids. The junction had 5 bases not matched to a gene; V was cut back by 5 bases and J by 2 bases.

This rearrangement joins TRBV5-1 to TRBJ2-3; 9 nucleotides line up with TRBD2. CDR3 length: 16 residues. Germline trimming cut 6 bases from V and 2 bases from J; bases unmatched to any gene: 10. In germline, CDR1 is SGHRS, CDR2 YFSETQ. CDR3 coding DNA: TGCGCCAGCATGAGGGCTAGCGGGGCCTACACAGATACGCAGTATTTT. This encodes CASMRASGAYTDTQYF.

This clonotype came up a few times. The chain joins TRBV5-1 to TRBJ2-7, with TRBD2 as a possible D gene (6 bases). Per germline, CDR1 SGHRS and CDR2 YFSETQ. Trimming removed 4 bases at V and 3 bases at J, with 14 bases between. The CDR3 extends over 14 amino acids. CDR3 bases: TGCGCCAGCAGCGGGGTTGCGCGGGGCTACGAGCAGTACTTC. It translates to CASSGVARGYEQYF.

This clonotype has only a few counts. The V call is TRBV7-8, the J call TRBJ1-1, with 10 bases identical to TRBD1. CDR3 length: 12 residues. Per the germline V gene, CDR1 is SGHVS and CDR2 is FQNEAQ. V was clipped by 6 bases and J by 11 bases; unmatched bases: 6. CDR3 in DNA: TGTGCCAGCAGACCGACAGGGGGCTCGGCTTTCTTT. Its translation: CASRPTGGSAFF.

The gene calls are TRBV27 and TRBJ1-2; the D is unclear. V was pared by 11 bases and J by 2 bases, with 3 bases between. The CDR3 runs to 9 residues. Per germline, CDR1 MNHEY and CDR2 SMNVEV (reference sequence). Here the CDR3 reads CALNYGYTF. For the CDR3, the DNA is TGTGCCCTCAACTATGGCTACACCTTC.

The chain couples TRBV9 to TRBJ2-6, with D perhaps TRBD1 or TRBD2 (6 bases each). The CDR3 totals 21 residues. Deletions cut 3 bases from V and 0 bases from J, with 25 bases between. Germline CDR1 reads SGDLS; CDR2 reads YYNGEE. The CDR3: CASSARPTGGDLSSGANVLTF. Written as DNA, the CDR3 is TGTGCCAGCAGCGCCCGACCGACAGGAGGGGACTTAAGCTCTGGGGCCAACGTCCTGACTTTC.

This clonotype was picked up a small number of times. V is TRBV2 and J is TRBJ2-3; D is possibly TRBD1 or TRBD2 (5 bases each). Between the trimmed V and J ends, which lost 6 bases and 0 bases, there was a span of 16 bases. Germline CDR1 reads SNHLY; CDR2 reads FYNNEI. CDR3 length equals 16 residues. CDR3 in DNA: TGTGCCAGCAGCAATCGGGGCACAATGAGCACAGATACGCAGTATTTT. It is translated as CASSNRGTMSTDTQYF.

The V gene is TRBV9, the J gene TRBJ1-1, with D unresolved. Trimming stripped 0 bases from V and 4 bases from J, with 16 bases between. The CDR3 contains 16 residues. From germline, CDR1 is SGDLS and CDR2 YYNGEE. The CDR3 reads CASSVAGTSRRTEAFF. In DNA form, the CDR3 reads TGTGCCAGCAGCGTAGCCGGTACCTCAAGGCGCACTGAAGCTTTCTTT.

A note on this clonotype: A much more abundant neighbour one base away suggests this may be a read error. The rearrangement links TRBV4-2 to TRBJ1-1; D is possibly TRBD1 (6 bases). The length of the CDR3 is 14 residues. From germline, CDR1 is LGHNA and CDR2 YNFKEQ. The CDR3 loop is CACSPRGLNTEAFF. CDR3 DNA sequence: TGTGCCTGCAGCCCCAGGGGACTTAACACTGAAGCTTTCTTT.

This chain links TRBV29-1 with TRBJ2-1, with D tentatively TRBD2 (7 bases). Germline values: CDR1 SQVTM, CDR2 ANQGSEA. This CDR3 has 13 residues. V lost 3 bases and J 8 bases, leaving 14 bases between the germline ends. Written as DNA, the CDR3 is TGCAGCGTTGACGGGGGGCCTGGCGATGAGCAGTTCTTC. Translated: CSVDGGPGDEQFF.

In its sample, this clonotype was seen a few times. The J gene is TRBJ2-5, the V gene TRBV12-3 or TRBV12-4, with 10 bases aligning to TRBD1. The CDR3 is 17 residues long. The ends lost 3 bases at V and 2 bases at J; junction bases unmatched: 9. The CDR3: CASSFLRTGGGQETQYF. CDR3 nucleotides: TGTGCCAGCAGTTTTCTCCGGACAGGGGGAGGACAAGAGACCCAGTACTTC.

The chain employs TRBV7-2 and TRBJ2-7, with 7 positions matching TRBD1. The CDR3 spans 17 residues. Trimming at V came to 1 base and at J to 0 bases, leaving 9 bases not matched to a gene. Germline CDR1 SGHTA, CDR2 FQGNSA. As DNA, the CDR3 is TGTGCCAGCAGCTTAGTACCTGGACAGGTGGGCTCCTACGAGCAGTACTTC. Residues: CASSLVPGQVGSYEQYF.